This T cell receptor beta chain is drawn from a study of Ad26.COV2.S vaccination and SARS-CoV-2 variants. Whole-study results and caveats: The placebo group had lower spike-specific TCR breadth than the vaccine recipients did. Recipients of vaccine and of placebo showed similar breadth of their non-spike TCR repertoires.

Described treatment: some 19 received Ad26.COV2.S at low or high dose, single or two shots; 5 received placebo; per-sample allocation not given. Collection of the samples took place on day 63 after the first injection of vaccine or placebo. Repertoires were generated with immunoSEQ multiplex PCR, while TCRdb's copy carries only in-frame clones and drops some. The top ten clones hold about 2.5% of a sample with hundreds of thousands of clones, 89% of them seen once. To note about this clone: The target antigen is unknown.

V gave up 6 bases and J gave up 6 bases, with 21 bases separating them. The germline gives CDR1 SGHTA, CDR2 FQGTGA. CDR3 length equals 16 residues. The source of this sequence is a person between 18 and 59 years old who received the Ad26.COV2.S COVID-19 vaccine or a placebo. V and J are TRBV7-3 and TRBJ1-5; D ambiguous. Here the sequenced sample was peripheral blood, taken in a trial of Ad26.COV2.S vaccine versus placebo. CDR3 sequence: CASRMGRVITFQPQHF. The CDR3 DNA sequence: TGTGCCAGCAGAATGGGCCGGGTGATTACGTTTCAGCCCCAGCATTTT.